This T cell receptor beta chain was sequenced during a study of vaccination effects on CD4 cells after COVID-19. The wider study: Samples were taken post-vaccine, and their median timing was 72 days after the second dose.

Expansion with viral peptide pools was applied to antigen-specific CD4+ T cells by the ViraFEST assay prior to sequencing. Isolation of CD4+ T cells took place after nine to ten days of culture. Of the BNT162b2 and mRNA-1273 vaccines, participants received two doses of one or the other. Nucleocapsid antibodies stayed negative before and after vaccination, showing no earlier SARS-CoV-2 infection. After around 2 million PBMC were placed in each well, they were cultured with around 10 IU/ml IL-2 and approximately 9.7 ug/ml peptides. Sequencing used immunoSEQ multiplex PCR; TCRdb keeps in-frame clones, though not all of them. The sample carries roughly 34,000 clones, approximately 78% recorded once. About this clone itself: Its antigen is currently unknown.

Deletions cut 4 bases from V and 4 bases from J, with 15 bases between. The CDR3 runs to 15 residues. CDR1 and CDR2 (germline): SGHKS, YYEKEE (reference sequence). The chain combines TRBV5-5 with TRBJ1-5; unclear D gene. The TCR sequence derives from a human donor who received a COVID-19 vaccine. Some clones in this sample may be carry-over from other donors' samples. Here the sequenced sample was CD4+ T cells from PBMCs cultured with HCoV-NL63 spike peptides, taken after COVID-19 vaccination. CDR3 sequence reads: CASSLGANSNQPQHF. The CDR3 coding sequence is TGTGCCAGCAGCCTGGGAGCTAACTCTAATCAGCCCCAGCATTTT.